This T cell receptor beta chain was sequenced during a study of T-cell reconstitution after alpha-beta-depleted transplantation in children (dated by TCRdb to about 2016). About the investigation overall: T-cell immune reconstitution after TCRalphabeta/CD19-depleted allogeneic hematopoietic cell transplantation in children was quantitatively tracked in the study by means of TCR repertoire profiling.

Regarding this clonotype: Its antigen remains unidentified. No base-level quality is on record; no much larger clone is a single base apart.

The cysteine opens and the phenylalanine closes a CDR3 of 13 amino acids. Just CDR3 DNA is preserved here, 39 bases in frame from base 1. Based on the germline V gene, the CDR1 and CDR2 sequences are SGHTA and FQGNSA. Deletion took 7 bases off V and 4 bases off J, with a span of 14 bases between the germline ends. The library was made by PCR. Sequencing was performed on an Illumina HiSeq 2500. TCR libraries were prepared with molecular barcoding, using unique molecular identifiers to normalize TCRbeta repertoire quantification. The public reads were quality trimmed at Q25 with fastp and then assembled into clones with MiXCR by TCRdb, keeping productive beta chains. Each CDR3 protein gets just one entry, which takes the most common genes and DNA from the rows behind it. Within this sample are some 280,000 distinct CDR3 sequences, with over 8% of them counted one time only. About 9.4% of the sample rests with the top ten.

The origin of this receptor is a human donor who donated a stem cell graft to a child with SCID. The chain is assembled from TRBV7-2 and TRBJ2-7; the D segment may tentatively be TRBD1 or TRBD2, each giving 6 matched bases. This material consisted of PBMCs from the stem cell graft donor, taken from the stem cell graft. The nucleotide sequence reads TGTGCCAGCAATTCCGGGGGCCGGTACGAGCAGTACTTC. Translation gives CASNSGGRYEQYF.